Here is one T cell receptor beta chain with its context. As yet, its antigen is unknown. At one end, the junction sequence differs from germline, possibly due to a read error. The assay was immunoSEQ multiplex PCR, and TCRdb's table has in-frame clones only and misses some. The sample records roughly 160,000 clones, about nine tenths being singletons. The V gene's germline CDR1 is SSHAT and CDR2 FNYEAQ (reference sequence). The CDR3 runs 15 residues. This sample is part of a study of T cell responses to AZD1222 COVID-19 vaccine. Study outcomes and limitations: Most donors were white British, females outnumbered males, and clonal diversity was possibly underestimated.

Sequenced material: peripheral blood, taken on day 0 of AZD1222 vaccination. This sequence joins TRBV7-7 and TRBJ1-3; 7 bases map to TRBD1. This receptor was taken from an adult in good health. The DNA for the CDR3 is TGTGCTAGCAGCTTATCCACAGGGGCTGGAAACACCATATATTTT. As protein: CASSLSTGAGNTIYF.